This is a list of T cell receptor beta chains from one sample in a study of CD8+ T cells in alopecia areata. Sequencing was performed with immunoSEQ multiplex PCR; in TCRdb, only in-frame clones are kept and a portion is missing. The sample has some 170,000 clones, about 72% seen once; the top ten hold approximately 10%. Sequences were derived from CD8+ T cells sorted from blood, sampled at week 0. The receptor set was obtained from a human donor with alopecia areata. Each CDR3 is given with its conserved first and last residue. A D gene is named only where the DNA matches it firmly. Expanded clones get a size class; other rows say once, few or many, or leave the size out.

clone size | J gene | V gene | D gene | CDR3 protein | CDR3 DNA
- | TRBJ2-1 | TRBV27 | TRBD2 | CASRNSGGKQFF | TGTGCCAGCAGAAATAGCGGGGGGAAGCAGTTCTTC
- | TRBJ1-4 | TRBV7-9 | - | CASRDGSTNEKLFF | TGTGCCAGCAGGGACGGATCAACTAATGAAAAACTGTTTTTT
- | TRBJ1-2 | TRBV4-1 | - | CASSQGLTPNGYTF | TGCGCCAGCAGCCAAGGGCTTACCCCGAATGGCTACACCTTC
- | TRBJ1-2 | TRBV29-1 | - | CSVEGGGGGNNYGYTF | TGCAGCGTTGAAGGTGGGGGTGGAGGGAACAACTATGGCTACACCTTC
- | TRBJ2-3 | TRBV5-1 | TRBD1 | CASSLRDSLSTDTQYF | TGCGCCAGCAGCCTTCGGGACAGTCTCAGCACAGATACGCAGTATTTT
- | TRBJ2-1 | TRBV5-6 | - | CASGDYRNNEQFF | TGTGCCAGCGGCGACTATCGAAACAATGAGCAGTTCTTC
- | TRBJ2-7 | TRBV29-1 | - | CSVAPYRGEQYF | TGCAGCGTTGCCCCATATAGGGGCGAGCAGTACTTC
- | TRBJ1-2 | TRBV7-9 | TRBD1 | CASSLGKGQDITHGYTF | TGTGCCAGCAGCTTAGGGAAGGGACAGGATATCACCCATGGCTACACCTTC
once | TRBJ2-1 | TRBV18 | TRBD1 | CASSPAFGQGSEQFF | TGTGCCAGCTCACCCGCATTCGGACAGGGCAGTGAGCAGTTCTTC
few | TRBJ2-3 | TRBV15 | - | CATSRDWKDTQYF | TGTGCCACCAGCAGAGATTGGAAAGATACGCAGTATTTT
- | TRBJ1-1 | TRBV25-1 | TRBD1 | CASSEWGTGGNTEAFF | TGTGCCAGCAGTGAATGGGGGACAGGAGGGAACACTGAAGCTTTCTTT